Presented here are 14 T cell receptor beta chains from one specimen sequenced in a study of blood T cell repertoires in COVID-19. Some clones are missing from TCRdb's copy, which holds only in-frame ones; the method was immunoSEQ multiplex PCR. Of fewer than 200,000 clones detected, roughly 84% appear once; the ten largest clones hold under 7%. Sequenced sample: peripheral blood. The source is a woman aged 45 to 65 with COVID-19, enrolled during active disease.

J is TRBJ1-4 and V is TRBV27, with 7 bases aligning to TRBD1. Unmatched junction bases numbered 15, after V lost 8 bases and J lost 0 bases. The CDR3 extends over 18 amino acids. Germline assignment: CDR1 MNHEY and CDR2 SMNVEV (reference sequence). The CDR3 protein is CASRIGTVALATNEKLFF. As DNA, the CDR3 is TGTGCCAGCCGTATCGGGACAGTTGCTCTTGCAACTAATGAAAAACTGTTTTTT.

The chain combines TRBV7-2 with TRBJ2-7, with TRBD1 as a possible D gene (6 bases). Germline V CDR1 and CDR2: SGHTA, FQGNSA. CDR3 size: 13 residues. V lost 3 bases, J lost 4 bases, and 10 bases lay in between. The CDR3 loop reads CASSFDRLYEQYF. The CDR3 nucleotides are TGTGCCAGCAGCTTCGACAGGCTATACGAGCAGTACTTC.

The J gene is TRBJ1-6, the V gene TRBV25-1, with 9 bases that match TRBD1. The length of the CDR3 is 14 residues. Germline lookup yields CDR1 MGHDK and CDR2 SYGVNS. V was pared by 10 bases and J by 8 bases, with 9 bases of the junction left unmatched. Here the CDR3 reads CATQGQGRHSPLHF. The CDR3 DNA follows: TGTGCCACCCAGGGACAGGGACGGCATTCACCCCTCCACTTT.

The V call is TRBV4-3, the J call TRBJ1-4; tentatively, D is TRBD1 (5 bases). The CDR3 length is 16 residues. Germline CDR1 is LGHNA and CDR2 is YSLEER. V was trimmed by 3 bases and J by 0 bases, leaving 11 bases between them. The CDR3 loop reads CASSQGSRATNEKLFF. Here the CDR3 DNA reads TGCGCCAGCAGCCAGGGAAGCAGGGCAACTAATGAAAAACTGTTTTTT.

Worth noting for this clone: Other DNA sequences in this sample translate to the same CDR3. The CDR3 nucleotides read TGCGCCAGCAGCCGTGGCTTGACAGGGGCAGCCGAGCAGTACTTC. Protein: CASSRGLTGAAEQYF. This chain uses TRBV4-3 with TRBJ2-7; 8 bases are a match to TRBD1. There are 15 residues in the CDR3. In germline, CDR1 is LGHNA, CDR2 YSLEER. The trim removed 4 bases at V and 6 bases at J, leaving 11 bases unmatched.

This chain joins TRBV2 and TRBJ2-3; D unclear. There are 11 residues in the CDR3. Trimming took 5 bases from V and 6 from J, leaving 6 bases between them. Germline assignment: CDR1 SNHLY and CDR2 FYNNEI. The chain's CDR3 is CASSPRDTQYF. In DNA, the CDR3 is TGTGCCAGCAGTCCTAGGGATACGCAGTATTTT.

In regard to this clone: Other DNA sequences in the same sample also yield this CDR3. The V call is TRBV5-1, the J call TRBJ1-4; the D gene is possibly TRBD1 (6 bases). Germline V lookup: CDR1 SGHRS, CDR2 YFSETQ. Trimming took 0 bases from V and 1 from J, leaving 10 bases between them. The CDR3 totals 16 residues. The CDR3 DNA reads TGCGCCAGCAGCTTGGGGGACACCCGAACTAATGAAAAACTGTTTTTT. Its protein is CASSLGDTRTNEKLFF.

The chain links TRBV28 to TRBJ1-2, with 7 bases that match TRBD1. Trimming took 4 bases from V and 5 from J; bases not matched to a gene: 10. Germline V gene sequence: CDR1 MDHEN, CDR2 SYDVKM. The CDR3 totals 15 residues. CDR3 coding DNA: TGTGCCAGCAGTTCTCTAAGGGGGCCTGGGTATGGCTACACCTTC. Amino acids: CASSSLRGPGYGYTF.

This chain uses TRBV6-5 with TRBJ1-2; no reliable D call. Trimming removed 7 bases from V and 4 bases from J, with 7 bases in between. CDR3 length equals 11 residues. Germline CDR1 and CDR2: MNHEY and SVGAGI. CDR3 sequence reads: CASKYGYGYTF. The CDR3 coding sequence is TGTGCCAGCAAGTACGGCTATGGCTACACCTTC.

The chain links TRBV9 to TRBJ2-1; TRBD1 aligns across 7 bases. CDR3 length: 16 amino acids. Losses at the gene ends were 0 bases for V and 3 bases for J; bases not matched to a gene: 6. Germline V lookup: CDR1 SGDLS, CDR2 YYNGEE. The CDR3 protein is CASSVGTGAYYNEQFF. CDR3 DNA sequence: TGTGCCAGCAGCGTAGGTACAGGGGCGTACTACAATGAGCAGTTCTTC.

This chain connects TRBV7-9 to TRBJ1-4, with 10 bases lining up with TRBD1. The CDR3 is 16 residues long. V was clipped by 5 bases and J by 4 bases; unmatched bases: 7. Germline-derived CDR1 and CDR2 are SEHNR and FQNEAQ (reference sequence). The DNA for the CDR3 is TGTGCCAGCAGCATCAGACAGGGGGCCGGTAATGAAAAACTGTTTTTT. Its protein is CASSIRQGAGNEKLFF.

CDR3 region: CATSRRQGAGEQYF. The CDR3 DNA sequence: TGTGCCACCAGCAGAAGACAGGGCGCGGGGGAGCAGTACTTC. The chain combines TRBV15 with TRBJ2-7, with D possibly being TRBD1 (7 bases). Looked up from germline, CDR1 is LNHNV and CDR2 is YYDKDF (reference sequence). V dropped 2 bases and J dropped 7 bases, with 15 bases sitting between them. The CDR3 has 14 amino acids.

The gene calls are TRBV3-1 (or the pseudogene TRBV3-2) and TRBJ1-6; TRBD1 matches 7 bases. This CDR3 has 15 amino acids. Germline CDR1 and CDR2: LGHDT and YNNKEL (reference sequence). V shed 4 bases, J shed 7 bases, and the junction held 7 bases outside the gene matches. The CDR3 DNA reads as TGTGCCAGCAGCCCACGACAGGGCCGAAATTCACCCCTCCACTTT. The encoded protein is CASSPRQGRNSPLHF.

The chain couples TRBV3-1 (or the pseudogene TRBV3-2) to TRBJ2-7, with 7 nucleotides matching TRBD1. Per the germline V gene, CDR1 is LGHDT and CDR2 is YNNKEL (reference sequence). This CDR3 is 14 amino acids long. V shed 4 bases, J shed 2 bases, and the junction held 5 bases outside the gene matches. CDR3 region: CASSPPGQTYEQYF. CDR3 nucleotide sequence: TGTGCCAGCAGCCCACCGGGACAGACCTACGAGCAGTACTTC.